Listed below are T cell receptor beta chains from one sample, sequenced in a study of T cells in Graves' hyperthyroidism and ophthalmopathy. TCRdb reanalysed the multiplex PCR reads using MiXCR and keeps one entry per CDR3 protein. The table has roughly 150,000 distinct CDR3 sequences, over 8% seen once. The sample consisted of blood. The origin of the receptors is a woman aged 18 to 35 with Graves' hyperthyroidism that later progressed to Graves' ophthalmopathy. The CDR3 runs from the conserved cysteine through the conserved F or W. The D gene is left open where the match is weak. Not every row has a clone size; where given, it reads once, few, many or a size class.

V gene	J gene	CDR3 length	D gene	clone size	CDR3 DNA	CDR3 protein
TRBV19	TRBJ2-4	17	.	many	TGTGCCAGCTCCATCTCTAAGACTCGTCTAGCCAAAAACATTCAGTACTTC	CASSISKTRLAKNIQYF
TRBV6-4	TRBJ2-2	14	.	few	TGTGCCAGCAGTTTCGAGGTGGGCGCCGGGGAGCTGTTTTTT	CASSFEVGAGELFF
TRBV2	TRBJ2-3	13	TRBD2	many	TGTGCCAGCAGTGAAGTTAGCGGGGGGGCGGTGTATTTT	CASSEVSGGAVYF
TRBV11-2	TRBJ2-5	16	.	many	TGTGCCAGCAGCCTGGGGGGTAGGGTAACCCAAGAGACCCAGTACTTC	CASSLGGRVTQETQYF
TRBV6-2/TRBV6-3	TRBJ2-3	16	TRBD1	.	TGTGCCAGCAGAAACGGACAGGGGGCTTACACAGATACGCAGTATTTT	CASRNGQGAYTDTQYF
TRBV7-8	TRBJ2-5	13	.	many	TGTGCCAGCAGCTTAGTCGGTCCAGAGACCCAGTACTTC	CASSLVGPETQYF
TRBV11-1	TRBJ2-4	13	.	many	TGTGCCAGCAAACACCTAGCCAAAAACATTCAGTACTTC	CASKHLAKNIQYF
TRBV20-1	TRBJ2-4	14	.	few	TGCAGTGCTAGTCCCCACGGTAGCTATAACATTCAGTACTTC	CSASPHGSYNIQYF
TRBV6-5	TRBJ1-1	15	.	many	TGTGCCAGCAGTTACGGGCAGCTACTGAACACTGAAGCTTTCTTT	CASSYGQLLNTEAFF
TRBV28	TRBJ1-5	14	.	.	TGTGCCAGCAGTTTTGAAGGGGCGGTCCAGCCCCAGCATTTT	CASSFEGAVQPQHF
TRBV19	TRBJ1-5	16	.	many	TGTGCCAGTAATTCACAGGGAGATTTTGGCAATCAGCCCCAGCATTTT	CASNSQGDFGNQPQHF
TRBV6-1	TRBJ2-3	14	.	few	TGTGCCAGCAGTGAGTTCAGGGATCTGGATACGCAGTATTTT	CASSEFRDLDTQYF
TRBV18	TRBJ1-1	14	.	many	TGTGCCAGCTCACCACCTACACCAAACACTGAAGCTTTCTTT	CASSPPTPNTEAFF
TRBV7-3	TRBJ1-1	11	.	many	TGTGCCAGCAGCTCCGGGGGGGAAGCTTTCTTT	CASSSGGEAFF
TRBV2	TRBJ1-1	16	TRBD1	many	TGTGCCAGCAGTGAAGGGAGGGGGCTGACAGTATATGAAGCTTTCTTT	CASSEGRGLTVYEAFF
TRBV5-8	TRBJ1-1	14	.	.	TGTGCCACCCTGGACGGGATAAGGGGTACTGAAGCTTTCTTT	CATLDGIRGTEAFF
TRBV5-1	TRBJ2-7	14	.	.	TGCGCCAGCAGCTTGAACGCACAGAGCTACGAGCAGTACTTC	CASSLNAQSYEQYF
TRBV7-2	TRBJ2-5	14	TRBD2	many	TGTGCCAGCAGCTCGTCTAGCGGGGGGGAGACCCAGTACTTC	CASSSSSGGETQYF
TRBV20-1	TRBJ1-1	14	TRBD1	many	TGCAGTGCCGGGAGGGAGGGGGCAAACACTGAAGCTTTCTTT	CSAGREGANTEAFF
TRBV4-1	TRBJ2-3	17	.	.	TGCGCCAGCAGCCAAGTTCCGCCCGGGGGAAGCACAGATACGCAGTATTTT	CASSQVPPGGSTDTQYF
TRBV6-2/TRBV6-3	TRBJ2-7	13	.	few	TGTGCCAGCAGTTACTCGCGACCCTACGAGCAGTACTTC	CASSYSRPYEQYF
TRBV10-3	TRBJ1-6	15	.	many	TGTGCCATCAGTGAGTCGACACCTCAGTATTCACCCCTCCACTTT	CAISESTPQYSPLHF
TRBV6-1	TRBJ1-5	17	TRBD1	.	TGTGCCAGCAGTGACTCCGGGACAGGGACGATAAATCAGCCCCAGCATTTT	CASSDSGTGTINQPQHF
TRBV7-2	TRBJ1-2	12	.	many	TGTGCCAGCAGCCTCCGGGGATATGGCTACACCTTC	CASSLRGYGYTF
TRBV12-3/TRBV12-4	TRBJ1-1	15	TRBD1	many	TGTGCCAGCAGTTTAGGTGGGCAGGGGGCGGCTGAAGCTTTCTTT	CASSLGGQGAAEAFF
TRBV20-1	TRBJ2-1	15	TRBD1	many	TGCAGTGCGAGAGACCAGGGGGCACGGTACAATGAGCAGTTCTTC	CSARDQGARYNEQFF
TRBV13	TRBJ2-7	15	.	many	TGTGCCAGCAGCTTAGGGCCCTCAACGGATTACGAGCAGTACTTC	CASSLGPSTDYEQYF
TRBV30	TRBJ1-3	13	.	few	TGTGCCTGGAGTGTGCGGTCTGGAAACACCATATATTTT	CAWSVRSGNTIYF
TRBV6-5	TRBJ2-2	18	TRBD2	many	TGTGCCAGCAGTTACTCCGGAACTAGCGGGGGGAACACCGGGGAGCTGTTTTTT	CASSYSGTSGGNTGELFF
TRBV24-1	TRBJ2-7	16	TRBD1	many	TGTGCCACCAGTGACCGGAAGACAGGGGGCATCTACGAGCAGTACTTC	CATSDRKTGGIYEQYF
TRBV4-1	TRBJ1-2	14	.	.	TGCGCCAGCAGCCAAGAGAGGGGGTACTATGGCTACACCTTC	CASSQERGYYGYTF
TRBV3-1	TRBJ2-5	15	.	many	TGTGCCAGCAGCCAAGGTCCCACCATCTCAGGGACCCAGTACTTC	CASSQGPTISGTQYF
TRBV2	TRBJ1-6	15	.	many	TGTGCCAGCAGTGTACAGACAGATGGGAGTTCACCCCTCCACTTT	CASSVQTDGSSPLHF
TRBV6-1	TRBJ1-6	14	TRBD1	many	TGTGCCAGCAGAGGACAGGGGGCTGTTTCACCCCTCCACTTT	CASRGQGAVSPLHF
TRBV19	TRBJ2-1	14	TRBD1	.	TGTGCCAGTAGAATCGACAGGGGGCTAAATGAGCAGTTCTTC	CASRIDRGLNEQFF
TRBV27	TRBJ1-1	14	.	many	TGTGCCAGCAGTTTAACACAGGGTTTGACTGAAGCTTTCTTT	CASSLTQGLTEAFF
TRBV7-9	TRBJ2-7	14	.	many	TGTGCCAGCAGCTTCGACAGTGACATCTACGAGCAGTACTTC	CASSFDSDIYEQYF
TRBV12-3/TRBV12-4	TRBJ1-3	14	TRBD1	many	TGTGCCAGCAGTAACAGGGGAGGTGGAAACACCATATATTTT	CASSNRGGGNTIYF
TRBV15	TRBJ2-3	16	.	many	TGTGCCACCAGCAGAGATCGTTCCATTGGGGCAGATACGCAGTATTTT	CATSRDRSIGADTQYF
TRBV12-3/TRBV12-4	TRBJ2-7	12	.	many	TGTGCCAGCAGTTTATTGGGTTCCGAGCAGTACTTC	CASSLLGSEQYF
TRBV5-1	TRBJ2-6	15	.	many	TGCGCCAGCAGCTTGGGACAGACAGGGGCCAACGTCCTGACTTTC	CASSLGQTGANVLTF
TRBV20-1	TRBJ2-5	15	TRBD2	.	TGCAGTGCTAGGGGCACAGCGGGGCGGGGAGAGACCCAGTACTTC	CSARGTAGRGETQYF
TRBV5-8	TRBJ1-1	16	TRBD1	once	TGTGTCAGCAGGCCCGGGACAGGGGGCGCGGGGACTGAAGCTTTCTTT	CVSRPGTGGAGTEAFF
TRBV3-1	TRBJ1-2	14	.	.	TGTGCCAGCAGCCAAGTTATCGGGAAATATGGCTACACCTTC	CASSQVIGKYGYTF
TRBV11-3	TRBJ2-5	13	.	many	TGTGCCAGCAGCCCTGGAGTCCAGGGGACCCAGTACTTC	CASSPGVQGTQYF
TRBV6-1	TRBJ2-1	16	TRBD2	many	TGTGCCAGCAGTCATCAACTAGCGGGATATTACAATGAGCAGTTCTTC	CASSHQLAGYYNEQFF
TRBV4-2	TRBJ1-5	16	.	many	TGTGCCAGCAGCCAAGATATGGGGGGCGCGGGTCAGCCCCAGCATTTT	CASSQDMGGAGQPQHF
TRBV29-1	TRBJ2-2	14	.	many	TGCAGCGTTGAAACCCCCAGAGGGACCGGGGAGCTGTTTTTT	CSVETPRGTGELFF
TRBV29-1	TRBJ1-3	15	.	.	TGCAGCGTTGAAGAGCGACTGCGCTCTGGAAACACCATATATTTT	CSVEERLRSGNTIYF
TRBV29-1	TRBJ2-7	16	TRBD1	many	TGCAGCGTTGAAGGTTTTACAGGGGAGTTGGACTACGAGCAGTACTTC	CSVEGFTGELDYEQYF
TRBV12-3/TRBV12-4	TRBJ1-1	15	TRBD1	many	TGTGCCAGCAGAACTTCCGGGACAGTGAACACTGAAGCTTTCTTT	CASRTSGTVNTEAFF
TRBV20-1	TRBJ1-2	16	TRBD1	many	TGCAGTGCTGGACGTCCGGGACAGGGGGCGACCTATGGCTACACCTTC	CSAGRPGQGATYGYTF
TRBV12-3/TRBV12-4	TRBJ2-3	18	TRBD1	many	TGTGCCAGCAGAGCTCGTTACAGGGGAATTAGGGGCACAGATACGCAGTATTTT	CASRARYRGIRGTDTQYF
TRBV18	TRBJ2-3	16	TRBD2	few	TGTGCCAGCTCAACTCGAAGTAGCGGGAGTGCAGATACGCAGTATTTT	CASSTRSSGSADTQYF
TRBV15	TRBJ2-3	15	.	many	TGTGCCACCAGCATCGGGCCCGCTAGCACAGATACGCAGTATTTT	CATSIGPASTDTQYF
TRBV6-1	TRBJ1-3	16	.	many	TGTGCCAGCAGCTTCAATCGGGGGGAGACTGGAAACACCATATATTTT	CASSFNRGETGNTIYF
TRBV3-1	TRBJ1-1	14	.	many	TGTGCCAGCAGCCAAGGAGGCATCCACACTGAAGCTTTCTTT	CASSQGGIHTEAFF
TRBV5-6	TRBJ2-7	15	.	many	TGTGCCAGCAGTCAACGGGGTAGGGAGACGAGCGAGCAGTACTTC	CASSQRGRETSEQYF
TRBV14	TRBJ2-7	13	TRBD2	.	TGTGCCAGTGGGACTAGCGGATACTACGCGCAGTACTTC	CASGTSGYYAQYF
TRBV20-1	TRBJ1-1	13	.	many	TGCAGTGCTAGAGATGGTGGCAACACTGAAGCTTTCTTT	CSARDGGNTEAFF